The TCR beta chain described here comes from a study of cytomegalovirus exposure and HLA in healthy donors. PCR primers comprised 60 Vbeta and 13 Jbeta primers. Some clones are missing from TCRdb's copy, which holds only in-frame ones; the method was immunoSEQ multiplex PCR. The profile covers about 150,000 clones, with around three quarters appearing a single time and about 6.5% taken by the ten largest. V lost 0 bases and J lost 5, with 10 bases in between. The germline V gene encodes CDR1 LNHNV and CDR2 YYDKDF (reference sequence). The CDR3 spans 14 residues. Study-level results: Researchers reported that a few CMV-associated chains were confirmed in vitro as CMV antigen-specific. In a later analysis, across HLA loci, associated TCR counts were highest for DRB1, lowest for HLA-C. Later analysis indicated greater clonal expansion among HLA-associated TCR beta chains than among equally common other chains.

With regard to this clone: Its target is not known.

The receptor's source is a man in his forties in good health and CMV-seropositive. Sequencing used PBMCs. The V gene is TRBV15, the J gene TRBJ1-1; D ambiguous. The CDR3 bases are TGTGCCACCAGCAGAGATGTGGGAGGGACTGAAGCTTTCTTT. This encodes CATSRDVGGTEAFF.